The 28 T cell receptor beta chains below come from one sample, sequenced in a study of cytomegalovirus exposure and HLA in healthy donors. Both 60 Vbeta primers and 13 Jbeta primers went into the PCR. Assay used: immunoSEQ multiplex PCR; TCRdb lists only in-frame clones, some missing. The data hold about 160,000 clones, with around four fifths observed a single time. Input material: PBMCs. The receptors originated from a woman between 18 and 29 years old in good health and CMV-seronegative.

The chain uses TRBV25-1 and TRBJ1-1, with D unclear. The CDR3 has 10 residues. CDR1 is MGHDK and CDR2 is SYGVNS in the germline V gene. The V end lost 1 base, the J end lost 14 bases, and 8 bases lay between the germline ends. For the CDR3, the DNA is TGTGCCAGCAGTGAATCTCGCGTATTCTTT. It is translated as CASSESRVFF.

This chain joins TRBV19 and TRBJ1-2; D is perhaps TRBD1 (6 bases). In germline, CDR1 is LNHDA, CDR2 SQIVND (reference sequence). V shed 1 base and J shed 5 bases, with 11 bases lying between them. The CDR3 loop spans 14 amino acids. CDR3 sequence: CASSIVLGQYGYTF. The DNA for the CDR3 is TGTGCCAGTAGTATAGTTCTCGGACAGTATGGCTACACCTTC.

The chain links TRBV28 to TRBJ1-1; 7 nucleotides match TRBD1. Germline CDR1 is MDHEN and CDR2 is SYDVKM. Unmatched junction bases numbered 5, after V lost 6 bases and J lost 1 base. This CDR3 spans 14 amino acids. CDR3 region: CASRGQFKNTEAFF. The CDR3 DNA is TGTGCCAGCAGGGGACAGTTTAAGAACACTGAAGCTTTCTTT.

CDR3 loop: CASSAEGSSFSNQPQHF. In nucleotides, the CDR3 is TGTGCCAGCAGTGCGGAGGGGAGCTCCTTTAGCAATCAGCCCCAGCATTTT. V gene TRBV2 combines with J gene TRBJ1-5; D possibly corresponds to TRBD1 (5 bases). The CDR3 length is 17 residues. The germline V gene encodes CDR1 SNHLY and CDR2 FYNNEI. V lost 4 bases, J lost 0 bases, and 16 bases lay in between.

This sequence joins TRBV5-1 and TRBJ1-1; D is uncertain. CDR1 and CDR2 (germline): SGHRS, YFSETQ. CDR3 size: 16 residues. Trimming stripped 4 bases from V and 1 base from J, with 17 bases between. CDR3: CASSLRVTQTNTEAFF. The CDR3 DNA is TGCGCCAGCAGCCTCCGAGTGACACAGACGAACACTGAAGCTTTCTTT.

The table lists this clone with a few counts. V usage is TRBV27 and J usage is TRBJ1-4; 9 nucleotides align to TRBD1. This CDR3 is 16 amino acids long. Germline V CDR1 and CDR2: MNHEY, SMNVEV (reference sequence). With 4 bases clipped from V and 5 bases from J, the junction kept 8 bases outside the gene matches. The CDR3 region is CASSSTGQGDNEKLFF. CDR3 in DNA: TGTGCCAGCAGTTCCACGGGACAGGGAGACAATGAAAAACTGTTTTTT.

The chain links TRBV7-2 to TRBJ1-2; 7 bases agree with TRBD1. With V trimmed by 4 bases and J by 4 bases, 6 bases remained unmatched. The V gene's germline CDR1 is SGHTA and CDR2 FQGNSA. This CDR3 spans 14 amino acids. The CDR3 DNA is TGTGCCAGCAGCTCGGGACAGATGTTCTATGGCTACACCTTC. This sequence encodes CASSSGQMFYGYTF.

J is TRBJ1-1 and V is TRBV5-5, with 10 bases fitting TRBD1. This CDR3 is built from 15 residues. V was pared by 4 bases and J by 5 bases, with 8 bases of the junction left unmatched. Germline V gene sequence: CDR1 SGHKS, CDR2 YYEKEE (reference sequence). The CDR3 region is CASSLAGTGETEAFF. The CDR3 bases are TGTGCCAGCAGCCTGGCCGGGACAGGGGAGACTGAAGCTTTCTTT.

The chain links TRBV11-2 to TRBJ2-3; 7 bases align to TRBD2. After removal of 3 bases from V and 1 base from J, the junction contained 13 bases not matched to a gene. The CDR3 loop spans 18 amino acids. CDR1 and CDR2 (germline): SGHAT, FQNNGV. CDR3 nucleotide sequence: TGTGCCAGCAGCTTTACCCTAGCCGGGAGGCTTGGCACAGATACGCAGTATTTT. Translating it yields CASSFTLAGRLGTDTQYF.

V gene TRBV2 combines with J gene TRBJ2-2, with TRBD1 matching 7 bases. This CDR3 is built from 14 residues. With V trimmed by 8 bases and J by 1 base, 4 bases remained unmatched. Germline V lookup: CDR1 SNHLY, CDR2 FYNNEI. CDR3 nucleotides: TGTGCCAGCCACTGGGACAGGAACACCGGGGAGCTGTTTTTT. This codes for CASHWDRNTGELFF.

The V gene is TRBV28, the J gene TRBJ2-7; 7 bases match TRBD1. This CDR3 contains 13 residues. From germline, CDR1 is MDHEN and CDR2 SYDVKM. With 6 bases clipped from V and 5 bases from J, the junction kept 7 bases outside the gene matches. The CDR3 is CASSATGHHEQYF. CDR3 nucleotides: TGTGCCAGCAGCGCGACAGGGCACCACGAGCAGTACTTC.

The chain uses TRBV5-1 and TRBJ2-7, with 8 bases fitting TRBD1. The CDR3 covers 13 residues. The V gene's germline CDR1 is SGHRS and CDR2 YFSETQ. V was clipped by 5 bases and J by 3 bases; unmatched bases: 4. In nucleotides, the CDR3 is TGCGCCAGCAGACCCGGACAGGGCTACGAGCAGTACTTC. It encodes CASRPGQGYEQYF. Variable domain in full (rest from reference TRBV5-1 and TRBJ2-7): KAGVTQTPRYLIKTRGQQVTLSCSPISGHRSVSWYQQTPGQGLQFLFEYFSETQRNKGNFPGRFSGRQFSNSRSEMNVSTLELGDSALYLCASRPGQGYEQYFGPGTRLTVT.

This chain connects TRBV15 to TRBJ1-2; 7 bases agree with TRBD1. Germline V gene sequence: CDR1 LNHNV, CDR2 YYDKDF (reference sequence). The CDR3 has 21 amino acids. Trimming removed 2 bases from V and 3 bases from J; junction bases left unmatched: 24. The CDR3 DNA is TGTGCCACCAGCAGACATGATAAGACGACAGGGCCCAACAATTCCTACTATGGCTACACCTTC. Translated, it gives CATSRHDKTTGPNNSYYGYTF.

The chain is built from TRBV6-1 and TRBJ2-5, with D uncertain. The J call is doubtful: the DNA matches TRBJ2-7 better. The germline V gene encodes CDR1 MNHNS and CDR2 SASEGT. The CDR3 consists of 10 residues. CDR3 in DNA: TGTGCCAGCAGGAACTACGAGCAGTACTTC. Its translation: CASRNYEQYF.

The rearrangement uses TRBV5-1 and TRBJ2-1, with 10 nucleotides matching TRBD2. The germline CDR1 and CDR2 sequences are SGHRS and YFSETQ. The CDR3 totals 14 residues. The trim removed 4 bases at V and 9 bases at J, leaving 7 bases unmatched. The CDR3 nucleotides are TGCGCCAGCAGCCATGGACTAGCGGTTGGTGAGCAGTTCTTC. It yields the protein CASSHGLAVGEQFF.

The chain is built from TRBV2 and TRBJ2-3, with a weak D call TRBD2 (6 bases). Per the germline V gene, CDR1 is SNHLY and CDR2 is FYNNEI. Trimming cost V 7 bases and J 7 bases, with 15 bases left between them. The CDR3 is 13 residues long. In DNA form, the CDR3 reads TGTGCCAGCACCCACCTCGCGGGAAATACGCAGTATTTT. Translating it yields CASTHLAGNTQYF.

The rearrangement joins TRBV7-3 to TRBJ2-7; D might be TRBD1 (5 bases). Trimming removed 2 bases at V and 4 bases at J, with 15 bases between. Germline V gives CDR1 SGHTA, CDR2 FQGTGA. The length of the CDR3 is 15 residues. The CDR3 DNA sequence: TGTGCCAGCAGCTTAGGCGTAGGGGCGCCGTACGAGCAGTACTTC. Its translation: CASSLGVGAPYEQYF.

J is TRBJ1-1 and V is TRBV11-2; 10 nucleotides line up with TRBD1. CDR1 and CDR2 from the germline V gene are SGHAT and FQNNGV. V lost 0 bases, J lost 5 bases, and 9 bases stayed unmatched. The CDR3 consists of 17 residues. In DNA, the CDR3 is TGTGCCAGCAGCTTAGATGGCCCCGACAGGGGGCCAACTGAAGCTTTCTTT. It encodes CASSLDGPDRGPTEAFF.

This rearrangement joins TRBV7-2 to TRBJ2-1; 8 bases match TRBD2. Unmatched junction bases numbered 15, after V lost 5 bases and J lost 6 bases. The CDR3 extends over 17 amino acids. Germline assignment: CDR1 SGHTA and CDR2 FQGNSA. CDR3: CASSREAGGRPSNEQFF. DNA of the CDR3: TGTGCCAGCAGCCGGGAGGCGGGGGGCCGCCCCTCCAATGAGCAGTTCTTC. The whole variable domain, remainder taken from reference TRBV7-2 and TRBJ2-1, is GAGVSQSPSNKVTEKGKDVELRCDPISGHTALYWYRQSLGQGLEFLIYFQGNSAPDKSGLPSDRFSAERTGGSVSTLTIQRTQQEDSAVYLCASSREAGGRPSNEQFFGPGTRLTVL.

The chain combines TRBV27 with TRBJ1-2, with 7 positions matching TRBD1. Germline-derived CDR1 and CDR2 are MNHEY and SMNVEV (reference sequence). The CDR3 runs to 15 residues. The V segment lost 6 bases and the J segment 0 bases; nucleotides outside the gene matches: 7. The CDR3 DNA follows: TGTGCCAGCAGGTCATTCGACAGGGCTAACTATGGCTACACCTTC. Its translation: CASRSFDRANYGYTF.

The count of this clone is one. The chain employs TRBV19 and TRBJ1-1; TRBD1 aligns across 7 bases. From germline, CDR1 is LNHDA and CDR2 SQIVND (reference sequence). The length of the CDR3 is 16 residues. Trimming removed 5 bases from V and 0 bases from J; junction bases left unmatched: 9. In DNA, the CDR3 is TGTGCCAGTAGTCCCTCGACAGGGACCATGAACACTGAAGCTTTCTTT. This codes for CASSPSTGTMNTEAFF.

This chain links TRBV7-6 with TRBJ2-5; 10 nucleotides align to TRBD1. The V gene end was trimmed by 4 bases and the J gene end by 5 bases; junction bases not matched to a gene: 4. CDR1 and CDR2 (germline): SGHVS, FNYEAQ. CDR3 length: 14 amino acids. CDR3 in amino acids: CASSSGQGRETQYF. As DNA, the CDR3 is TGTGCCAGCAGCTCGGGACAGGGGAGGGAGACCCAGTACTTC.

The chain employs TRBV7-6 and TRBJ1-5; TRBD1 might be the D (6 bases). Looked up from germline, CDR1 is SGHVS and CDR2 is FNYEAQ. Trimming left V 0 bases short and J 0 bases short, with 18 bases between. This CDR3 is built from 19 residues. For the CDR3, the DNA is TGTGCCAGCAGCTTAGCGCCCCCACAGGGCCCTTATAGCAATCAGCCCCAGCATTTT. This sequence encodes CASSLAPPQGPYSNQPQHF.

The J gene is TRBJ1-1, the V gene TRBV18; D is unclear. Germline-derived CDR1 and CDR2 are KGHSH and LQKENI. The CDR3 covers 14 residues. V was trimmed by 3 bases and J by 0 bases, leaving 8 bases between them. Written as DNA, the CDR3 is TGTGCCAGCTCACCGTCAGAAATGAACACTGAAGCTTTCTTT. It codes for CASSPSEMNTEAFF.

This clone was counted between two and nine times. V gene TRBV7-9 combines with J gene TRBJ1-2, with D possibly TRBD1 on 6 matching bases. This CDR3 comprises 11 residues. The germline V and J ends were trimmed by 5 bases and 8 bases, with 9 bases remaining between them. CDR1 and CDR2 from the germline V gene are SEHNR and FQNEAQ (reference sequence). The CDR3 protein is CASSTGHGYTF. CDR3 DNA sequence: TGTGCCAGCAGCACAGGGCACGGCTACACCTTC.

The chain uses TRBV11-2 and TRBJ2-7; no firm D call. Trimming took 0 bases from V and 9 from J, leaving 12 bases between them. Germline V CDR1 and CDR2: SGHAT, FQNNGV. The CDR3 consists of 13 residues. The CDR3 here is CASSLEPHSGQYF. The CDR3 region has the DNA TGTGCCAGCAGCTTAGAGCCCCACTCGGGGCAGTACTTC.

This chain links TRBV6-5 with TRBJ1-4; TRBD1 agrees at 9 bases. Germline lookup yields CDR1 MNHEY and CDR2 SVGAGI. V lost 6 bases to trimming and J lost 11 bases; unmatched junction nucleotides: 10. This CDR3 is 14 amino acids long. The CDR3 nucleotides read TGTGCCAGCAGGAACGGACAGGGGAGTGGGAAACTGTTTTTT. Its translation: CASRNGQGSGKLFF.

V and J are TRBV6-5 and TRBJ1-2, with a tentative D call TRBD1 (5 bases). CDR1 and CDR2 from the germline V gene are MNHEY and SVGAGI. Trimming removed 5 bases at V and 4 bases at J, with 11 bases between. This CDR3 region has 13 residues. The CDR3: CASSVGGIYGYTF. The CDR3 DNA reads as TGTGCCAGCAGTGTGGGGGGGATCTATGGCTACACCTTC.